The sequence of this TCR beta chain was determined in a study of blood T cells in healthy people across ages. With a J-beta primer mix and a sample-barcoded 5' primer, a second PCR ran about 7 to 12 cycles. TCRdb analysed the 5' RACE reads with MiXCR anew, one entry per CDR3 protein. The table has about 640,000 distinct CDR3 sequences, around three fifths seen once. Worth noting for this clonotype: Antigen: not known.

Study-wide points: PBMCs that were unsorted prevented a conclusive naive versus antigen-experienced comparison.

CDR3 length equals 17 residues. Germline lookup yields CDR1 SGHVS and CDR2 FQNEAQ. The sequencing input was blood. This receptor was obtained from a man aged 55-75 years in good health. The chain carries TRBV7-8 and TRBJ2-7, with TRBD1 matching 8 bases. Near its end, the DNA agrees better with TRBJ2-5, so the J call may be wrong. This chain's CDR3 is CASSPPRSGQVRETQYF. CDR3 in DNA: TGTGCCAGCAGCCCACCGAGGTCGGGACAGGTCCGAGAGACCCAGTACTTC.